This T cell receptor (beta chain) is from a study of T cell repertoires in cytomegalovirus infection. General observations from the study: It was HLA-C-restricted CMV-specific TCR beta clonotypes that dominated the response ex vivo. CMV carriers having the relevant HLA were flagged by cumulative public TCR beta family frequency.

TCRdb fed the reads into MiXCR, producing one record per CDR3 protein. The sample holds 750,000 to 950,000 distinct CDR3 sequences, about 29% seen once. At least ten counts were recorded for this clonotype. Its antigen is currently unknown. Trimming stripped 5 bases from V and 1 base from J, with 26 bases between. The V gene's germline CDR1 is SGHVS and CDR2 FNYEAQ. This CDR3 is built from 19 residues. The material was cultured CD8+ T cells from PBMCs, obtained from culture after CMV antigen stimulation. This chain uses TRBV7-6 with TRBJ1-2; possibly TRBD1 for D (6 bases). The receptor's source is a human donor in good health (CMV status not recorded). Some clones in this sample may be carry-over from other donors' samples. The CDR3 is CASSKLAGGLPSFNYGYTF. CDR3 bases: TGTGCCAGCAGCAAACTCGCCGGGGGGCTACCGTCTTTTAACTATGGCTACACCTTC.